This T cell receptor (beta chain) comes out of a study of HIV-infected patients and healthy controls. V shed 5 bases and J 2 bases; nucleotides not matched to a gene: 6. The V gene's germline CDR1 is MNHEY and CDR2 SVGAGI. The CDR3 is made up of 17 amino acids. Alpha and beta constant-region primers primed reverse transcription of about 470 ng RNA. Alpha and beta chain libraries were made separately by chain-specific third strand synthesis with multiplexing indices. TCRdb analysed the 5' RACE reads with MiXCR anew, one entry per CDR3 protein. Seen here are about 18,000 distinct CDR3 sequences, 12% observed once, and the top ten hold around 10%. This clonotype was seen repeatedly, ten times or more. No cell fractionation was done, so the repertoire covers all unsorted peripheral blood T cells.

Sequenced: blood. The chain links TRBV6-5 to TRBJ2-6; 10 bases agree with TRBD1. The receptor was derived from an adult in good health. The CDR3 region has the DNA TGTGCCAGCAGTAGGGGACAGGGGTTTGCTGGGGCCAACGTCCTGACTTTC. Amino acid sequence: CASSRGQGFAGANVLTF.